This passage covers 6 T cell receptor beta chains from one sample sequenced in a study of neurological immune-mediated disorders. Noted time point: longitudinal time-point 1 (baseline). From the 5' RACE reads, TCRdb called clonotypes with MiXCR, one entry per CDR3 protein. The sample has 55,000 to 80,000 distinct CDR3 sequences, approximately 15% seen once. Input material: PBMCs. The receptors were sampled from a female donor with HTLV-1-associated myelopathy (HAM/TSP).

This chain connects TRBV18 to TRBJ2-7; D not resolved. The germline V gene encodes CDR1 KGHSH and CDR2 LQKENI. This CDR3 is built from 14 residues. V was clipped by 3 bases and J by 0 bases, with 9 bases between them. CDR3 sequence reads: CASSPTWGSYEQYF. The DNA of the CDR3 is TGTGCCAGCTCACCGACATGGGGCTCCTACGAGCAGTACTTC. Combining the CDR3 with reference TRBV18 and TRBJ2-7 gives the whole variable domain NAGVMQNPRHLVRRRGQEARLRCSPMKGHSHVYWYRQLPEEGLKFMVYLQKENIIDESGMPKERFSAEFPKEGPSILRIQQVVRGDSAAYFCASSPTWGSYEQYFGPGTRLTVT.

This clonotype has a count of ten or more. The V gene is TRBV29-1, the J gene TRBJ2-1; 8 nucleotides agree with TRBD2. V dropped 7 bases and J dropped 6; count of bases not matched to a gene: 5. The CDR3 consists of 12 residues. CDR1 is SQVTM and CDR2 is ANQGSEA in the germline V gene. Here the CDR3 reads CSAVAGSNEQFF. CDR3 nucleotide sequence: TGCAGCGCCGTAGCGGGAAGCAATGAGCAGTTCTTC.

The V call is TRBV21-1, the J call TRBJ2-7; the DNA was not used to check the table's D call, TRBD2. TRBV21-1 is shown as a pseudogene. The CDR3 is 13 amino acids. The CDR3 loop reads CASSEGRKYEQYF. CDR3 sequence (DNA): TGTGCCAGCAGCGAGGGCAGGAAGTACGAGCAGTACTTC.

V and J are TRBV9 and TRBJ1-2, with D unclear. Trimming removed 0 bases at V and 6 bases at J, with 12 bases between. The CDR3 length is 14 residues. Germline assignment: CDR1 SGDLS and CDR2 YYNGEE. CDR3 sequence (DNA): TGTGCCAGCAGCGTAGGGGTAGCGTACAATGGCTACACCTTC. It codes for CASSVGVAYNGYTF.

Remarks on this clonotype: A much larger clonotype is one base distant, so this may be a read error. The CDR3 DNA reads as TGCGCCAGCAGTCCTGGGACAGAGACCTGCAATGAGCAGTTCTTC. This encodes CASSPGTETCNEQFF. The chain uses TRBV5-1 and TRBJ2-1; 7 bases are a match to TRBD1. The germline gives CDR1 SGHRS, CDR2 YFSETQ. V dropped 5 bases and J dropped 6; count of bases not matched to a gene: 11. This CDR3 has 15 amino acids.

This clonotype appeared a few times. The chain has TRBV5-5 and TRBJ1-5; D unresolved. V was trimmed by 6 bases and J by 4 bases, leaving 11 bases between them. The CDR3 is made up of 13 amino acids. CDR1 and CDR2 (germline): SGHKS, YYEKEE (reference sequence). The CDR3 loop is CASNSDPNQPQHF. In DNA, the CDR3 is TGTGCCAGCAACTCCGACCCGAATCAGCCCCAGCATTTT.